The rows below give T cell receptor beta chains drawn from one sample of a study of technical replicates of blood from a few donors. Here immunoSEQ multiplex PCR was the method, and the copy in TCRdb shows in-frame clones only, minus some. The profile shows about 14,000 clones, 60% to 80% of them singletons. The sequencing sample was made of PBMCs. All receptors come from a human donor in good health. Both conserved end residues are trimmed from each CDR3. Each record gives: CDR3 protein, V gene, J gene.

cdr3_aa: ASSSSPGQTIYEQY
v_call: TRBV5-1
j_call: TRBJ2-7

cdr3_aa: ASRIRDTTNGYT
v_call: TRBV5-1
j_call: TRBJ1-2

cdr3_aa: ATRTQAGGNTIY
v_call: TRBV19
j_call: TRBJ1-3

cdr3_aa: ASSYPSGQGEKLF
v_call: TRBV6-6
j_call: TRBJ1-4

cdr3_aa: ASTDGAGGPSYNEQF
v_call: TRBV5-1
j_call: TRBJ2-1

cdr3_aa: ASSSMDSNQPQH
v_call: TRBV27
j_call: TRBJ1-5

cdr3_aa: ASSHDSGSSTGELF
v_call: TRBV14
j_call: TRBJ2-2

cdr3_aa: ASSQNRGQGAF
v_call: TRBV14
j_call: TRBJ2-1

cdr3_aa: ASSSGVSTDTQY
v_call: TRBV19
j_call: TRBJ2-3

cdr3_aa: ASSPAGQTNNEQF
v_call: TRBV4-1
j_call: TRBJ2-1

cdr3_aa: ASSEDRVVPGELF
v_call: TRBV10-2
j_call: TRBJ2-2

cdr3_aa: ASSYSGTRRNNEQF
v_call: TRBV6-5
j_call: TRBJ2-1

cdr3_aa: ASSLTGTGGIVEQF
v_call: TRBV5-1
j_call: TRBJ2-1

cdr3_aa: ASSPTADTQY
v_call: TRBV6-5
j_call: TRBJ2-3

cdr3_aa: ASSLGLDYEQY
v_call: TRBV9
j_call: TRBJ2-7

cdr3_aa: ASSSETGGWTEAF
v_call: TRBV7-8
j_call: TRBJ1-1

cdr3_aa: ASSSTLEKNIQY
v_call: TRBV7-9
j_call: TRBJ2-4

cdr3_aa: ASRARGQRNEKLF
v_call: TRBV5-8
j_call: TRBJ1-4

cdr3_aa: ASSIEATGNTEAF
v_call: TRBV19
j_call: TRBJ1-1

cdr3_aa: ASSGGQGKIYEQY
v_call: TRBV6-1
j_call: TRBJ2-7

cdr3_aa: ASSSGQVQETQY
v_call: TRBV6-1
j_call: TRBJ2-5

cdr3_aa: ASSPGQGLGTIY
v_call: TRBV7-9
j_call: TRBJ1-3

cdr3_aa: ASSLGQSSGNTIY
v_call: TRBV11-2
j_call: TRBJ1-3

cdr3_aa: ASSERGSGGRGIQY
v_call: TRBV6-1
j_call: TRBJ2-4

cdr3_aa: ASSEGQGDPYNEQF
v_call: TRBV25-1
j_call: TRBJ2-1

cdr3_aa: ASSSTGYEQY
v_call: TRBV7-2
j_call: TRBJ2-7

cdr3_aa: ATSSTTLSNYGYT
v_call: TRBV15
j_call: TRBJ1-2

cdr3_aa: ASSIGTSLPETQY
v_call: TRBV19
j_call: TRBJ2-5

cdr3_aa: ASSRETGAYGYT
v_call: TRBV4-1
j_call: TRBJ1-2

cdr3_aa: ASSHRTSGDTGELF
v_call: TRBV14
j_call: TRBJ2-2

cdr3_aa: ASSPQNYRSNGYT
v_call: TRBV19
j_call: TRBJ1-2

cdr3_aa: ASSFRYSRDRVLYGYT
v_call: TRBV27
j_call: TRBJ1-2

cdr3_aa: ASSPEGSETQY
v_call: TRBV7-8
j_call: TRBJ2-5

cdr3_aa: ASRPPGPGELF
v_call: TRBV28
j_call: TRBJ2-2

cdr3_aa: AISESGQANTGELF
v_call: TRBV10-3
j_call: TRBJ2-2

cdr3_aa: ASRGTGDEKLF
v_call: TRBV28
j_call: TRBJ1-4

cdr3_aa: ASSLFGQRNEQF
v_call: TRBV28
j_call: TRBJ2-1

cdr3_aa: ASSLGQGHTDTQY
v_call: TRBV7-2
j_call: TRBJ2-3

cdr3_aa: ASSRTEGSYEQY
v_call: TRBV6-5
j_call: -

cdr3_aa: ASGHSGGLGEQY
v_call: TRBV6-5
j_call: TRBJ2-7

cdr3_aa: ASSVGRTNTEAF
v_call: TRBV9
j_call: TRBJ1-1

cdr3_aa: ASSSSGRVNTGELF
v_call: TRBV5-1
j_call: TRBJ2-2

cdr3_aa: ASSLPGIGETQY
v_call: TRBV11-3
j_call: TRBJ2-5